This T cell receptor (beta chain) emerged from a study of identical twins. Study conclusions and caveats: For monozygotic twins, models underestimated out-of-frame TCR alpha sharing. High-abundance cord blood beta clonotypes had fewer insertions; memory repertoires showed none.

TCRdb re-called the 5' RACE reads with MiXCR, one entry per CDR3 protein. Of hundreds of thousands of distinct CDR3 sequences listed, approximately 9% are singletons. The CDR3 spans 16 residues. Unmatched junction bases numbered 13, after V lost 5 bases and J lost 3 bases. Germline V gene lookup returns CDR1 DFQATT and CDR2 SNEGSKA (reference sequence). In this sample, this clonotype turned up a few times. Its matching antigen is unknown. Sequencing used memory (CD45RO+) T cells sorted from blood. The gene calls are TRBV20-1 and TRBJ2-5, with 9 nucleotides matching TRBD2. This receptor was identified in a woman younger than 30 in good health. In DNA, the CDR3 is TGCAGTGCTCAGAGCTCCGGGACTAGCCAAGAAGAGACCCAGTACTTC. Its protein product is CSAQSSGTSQEETQYF.